The 26 T cell receptor beta chains in this list originate from one sample, sequenced in a study of read filtering for tumor transcriptome and immune sequencing. The library was built from 400 to 500 ng RNA with molecular barcoded adaptors for alpha/delta and beta/gamma chains. From the reads, TCRdb called clonotypes with MiXCR, one entry per CDR3 protein. The data contain roughly 130,000 distinct CDR3 sequences, 10% to 15% of them singletons. The sequenced sample was a population of CD138-negative cells sorted from bone marrow. Receptor source: a donor at least 40 years old with multiple myeloma.

This clonotype was seen at least ten times. V is TRBV11-1 and J is TRBJ2-1; a weak D match, TRBD2 (5 bases). Trimming left V 4 bases short and J 2 bases short, with 12 bases between. This CDR3 contains 15 residues. The germline gives CDR1 SGHAT, CDR2 FQDESV (reference sequence). The CDR3 spells CASSSSRGPYNEQFF. The CDR3, as DNA: TGTGCCAGCAGCTCGAGCCGGGGTCCCTACAATGAGCAGTTCTTC.

This clonotype occurred many times. The CDR3 coding sequence is TGCAGTGGTGGGGGAAGCACAGATACGCAGTATTTT. This translates into CSGGGSTDTQYF. This chain connects TRBV20-1 to TRBJ2-3; either TRBD1 or TRBD2 may fit D (5 bases each). With 7 bases removed from V and 0 bases from J, the gap between germline ends came to 8 bases. Germline V gene lookup returns CDR1 DFQATT and CDR2 SNEGSKA (reference sequence). The CDR3 consists of 12 residues.

This clonotype was observed at least ten times. This sequence joins TRBV6-1 and TRBJ2-2, with TRBD2 matching over 7 bases. CDR1 MNHNS and CDR2 SASEGT come from the germline V gene. The ends lost 6 bases at V and 7 bases at J; junction bases unmatched: 5. The CDR3 totals 13 residues. The CDR3 loop is CASRKAGHGELFF. The CDR3 nucleotides are TGTGCCAGCAGAAAAGCGGGGCACGGGGAGCTGTTTTTT.

This clonotype was observed many times. V is TRBV5-1 and J is TRBJ2-1, with 8 bases that match TRBD1. The germline gives CDR1 SGHRS, CDR2 YFSETQ. With V trimmed by 3 bases and J by 6 bases, 5 bases remained unmatched. The CDR3 extends over 14 amino acids. The CDR3 here is CASSSPTGGNEQFF. For the CDR3, the DNA is TGCGCCAGCAGCTCCCCCACAGGGGGCAATGAGCAGTTCTTC.

This clonotype was seen ten or more times. The chain links TRBV28 to TRBJ2-6, with TRBD1 identical over 9 bases. The CDR3 runs 18 residues. The germline CDR1 and CDR2 sequences are MDHEN and SYDVKM. J lost 1 base, V lost 5 bases, and 9 bases had no gene match. CDR3 in DNA: TGTGCCAGCAGTACGGTCTGGGACAGGGTTTCTGGGGCCAACGTCCTGACTTTC. This translates into CASSTVWDRVSGANVLTF.

The genes are TRBV28 and TRBJ2-1, with 16 bases identical to TRBD2. Germline V lookup: CDR1 MDHEN, CDR2 SYDVKM. The CDR3 contains 17 residues. Germline trimming cut 4 bases from V and 9 bases from J; bases unmatched to any gene: 9. The CDR3 region is CASSSPGTSGRAGEQFF. The CDR3 DNA sequence: TGTGCCAGCAGTTCGCCCGGGACTAGCGGGAGGGCAGGTGAGCAGTTCTTC.

In its sample, this clonotype was seen a few times. The chain is built from TRBV9 and TRBJ2-6; unclear D gene. With 4 bases removed from V and 0 bases from J, the gap between germline ends came to 14 bases. Germline lookup yields CDR1 SGDLS and CDR2 YYNGEE. There are 17 residues in the CDR3. This chain's CDR3 is CASSFGSQISGANVLTF. CDR3 nucleotide sequence: TGTGCCAGCAGCTTTGGCTCTCAGATCTCTGGGGCCAACGTCCTGACTTTC.

This clonotype was detected ten times or more. The gene calls are TRBV7-2 and TRBJ1-1; D is unclear. CDR3 length equals 14 residues. Trimming took 1 base from V and 2 from J, leaving 8 bases between them. CDR1 and CDR2 from the germline V gene are SGHTA and FQGNSA. The CDR3 protein is CASSLGLGNTEAFF. The CDR3 DNA sequence: TGTGCCAGCAGCTTAGGTTTGGGAAACACTGAAGCTTTCTTT.

Note on this clonotype: With a much larger clone just one base away, this may be a read error. The rearrangement uses TRBV30 and TRBJ1-5; D not certain. The CDR3 has 13 residues. V lost 0 bases and J 6 bases, leaving 9 bases between the germline ends. Looked up from germline, CDR1 is GTSNPN and CDR2 is SVGIG (reference sequence). DNA for the CDR3: TGTGCCTGGAGTGTAAACAGAAGTCAGCCCCAGCATTTT. Protein sequence: CAWSVNRSQPQHF.

This clonotype was seen repeatedly, ten times or more. V is TRBV5-1 and J is TRBJ1-5, with D possibly matching TRBD1 (6 bases). The CDR3 has 15 amino acids. Deletions cut 0 bases from V and 1 base from J, with 8 bases between. Germline CDR1 SGHRS, CDR2 YFSETQ. The CDR3 protein is CASSLEGGSNQPQHF. CDR3 sequence (DNA): TGCGCCAGCAGCTTGGAGGGGGGAAGCAATCAGCCCCAGCATTTT.

This clonotype was detected ten times or more. The chain uses TRBV18 and TRBJ1-1, with 8 nucleotides matching TRBD1. V shed 2 bases and J 7 bases; nucleotides not matched to a gene: 6. The CDR3 is 14 residues long. CDR1 is KGHSH and CDR2 is LQKENI in the germline V gene. The CDR3 reads CASSPENRGIEAFF. The CDR3 DNA reads as TGTGCCAGCTCACCAGAGAACAGGGGGATTGAAGCTTTCTTT.

This clonotype was seen only once. This chain links TRBV5-1 with TRBJ1-1; no clear D. The CDR3 sequence is 14 residues long. The germline V gene encodes CDR1 SGHRS and CDR2 YFSETQ. Trimming removed 0 bases at V and 1 base at J, with 7 bases between. CDR3 DNA sequence: TGCGCCAGCAGCTTGGCTGCGGAGAACACTGAAGCTTTCTTT. It yields the protein CASSLAAENTEAFF. The complete variable domain, with remaining parts taken from reference TRBV5-1 and TRBJ1-1, reads KAGVTQTPRYLIKTRGQQVTLSCSPISGHRSVSWYQQTPGQGLQFLFEYFSETQRNKGNFPGRFSGRQFSNSRSEMNVSTLELGDSALYLCASSLAAENTEAFFGQGTRLTVV.

The chain links TRBV30 to TRBJ1-1; no clear D gene. The CDR3 runs 13 residues. Germline-derived CDR1 and CDR2 are GTSNPN and SVGIG (reference sequence). Trimming removed 4 bases from V and 0 bases from J, with 9 bases in between. This chain's CDR3 is CAWTYSLNTEAFF. The DNA of the CDR3 is TGTGCCTGGACCTACTCCCTGAACACTGAAGCTTTCTTT.

In its sample, this clonotype was seen many times. The genes are TRBV27 and TRBJ1-5; D might be TRBD1 (6 bases). The V and J ends lost 8 bases and 3 bases respectively, with 14 bases between them. CDR1 and CDR2 from the germline V gene are MNHEY and SMNVEV (reference sequence). This CDR3 is 14 amino acids long. DNA of the CDR3: TGTGCCAGCGCGGCGAGGGGGGCCAATCAGCCCCAGCATTTT. Its protein product is CASAARGANQPQHF.

This clonotype was recorded at least ten times. This chain links TRBV29-1 with TRBJ2-5; possible D gene TRBD1, 5 bases. Between the trimmed V and J ends, which lost 1 base and 1 base, there was a span of 13 bases. Germline V gives CDR1 SQVTM, CDR2 ANQGSEA. The CDR3 has 15 residues. The CDR3 sequence is CSVEADNTFQETQYF. The CDR3, as DNA: TGCAGCGTTGAAGCGGACAATACATTCCAAGAGACCCAGTACTTC.

This clonotype was counted between two and nine times. One base away lies a much larger clone, so this may be a sequencing read error. CDR3 in DNA: TGCGCCAGCAGCTTGGAAGGTCATTCCTACGAGCGGTACTTC. Amino acids: CASSLEGHSYERYF. This rearrangement joins TRBV5-1 to TRBJ2-7; D unresolved. Per the germline V gene, CDR1 is SGHRS and CDR2 is YFSETQ. This CDR3 is 14 amino acids long.

This clonotype was counted at least ten times. The chain links TRBV27 to TRBJ1-1; 11 nucleotides align to TRBD1. V lost 8 bases, J lost 7 bases, and 15 bases stayed unmatched. Germline assignment: CDR1 MNHEY and CDR2 SMNVEV (reference sequence). The CDR3 length is 16 residues. The CDR3 region is CASGIRTGQGVSEAFF. The DNA of the CDR3 is TGTGCCAGCGGGATCAGGACGGGACAGGGGGTTAGTGAAGCTTTCTTT.

This clonotype showed up many times. The chain uses TRBV28 and TRBJ2-1, with TRBD1 matching 9 bases. V shed 5 bases, J shed 5 bases, and the junction held 13 bases outside the gene matches. The CDR3 is 17 residues long. CDR1 MDHEN and CDR2 SYDVKM come from the germline V gene. The CDR3 loop reads CASSPHGTGRGHNEQFF. The CDR3 coding sequence is TGTGCCAGCAGTCCACACGGGACAGGGCGGGGGCACAATGAGCAGTTCTTC.

As for this clonotype: This clone may be a read error of a much larger clone one base away. The rearrangement uses TRBV5-6 and TRBJ2-2; weak D call: TRBD1 (5 bases). Germline V gene sequence: CDR1 SGHDT, CDR2 YYEEEE. This CDR3 comprises 16 residues. DNA for the CDR3: TGTGCCAGCATCTCAACAACAGGATTGAACAACGGGGAGCTGTTTTTT. Translated: CASISTTGLNNGELFF.

This clonotype has just a few counts. This sequence joins TRBV11-2 and TRBJ2-7; the match to TRBD1 covers 9 bases. Germline loops: CDR1 SGHAT, CDR2 FQNNGV. The CDR3 is 14 residues long. Losses at the gene ends were 3 bases for V and 3 bases for J; bases not matched to a gene: 3. The CDR3 protein is CASSLGQGFYEQYF. CDR3 nucleotide sequence: TGTGCCAGCAGCTTGGGACAGGGATTCTACGAGCAGTACTTC.

This clonotype came up many times. CDR3 sequence: CASSEAHPTQVGKNIQYF. The CDR3 DNA reads TGTGCCAGCAGTGAAGCACATCCTACCCAGGTGGGGAAAAACATTCAGTACTTC. The genes are TRBV2 and TRBJ2-4; D unresolved. The CDR3 is 18 amino acids. Germline V gives CDR1 SNHLY, CDR2 FYNNEI. V gave up 0 bases and J gave up 4 bases, with 19 bases separating them.

The sample holds many counts of this clonotype. This chain uses TRBV14 with TRBJ1-5; tentatively, D is TRBD1 (5 bases). Germline lookup yields CDR1 SGHDN and CDR2 FVKESK. V dropped 1 base and J dropped 9 bases, with 10 bases sitting between them. The CDR3 is made up of 13 amino acids. The CDR3 region has the DNA TGTGCCAGCAGCCAAGGGGGGGACTTGCCCCAGCATTTT. Its translation: CASSQGGDLPQHF. The whole variable domain, filled in from reference TRBV14 and TRBJ1-5, reads EAGVTQFPSHSVIEKGQTVTLRCDPISGHDNLYWYRRVMGKEIKFLLHFVKESKQDESGMPNNRFLAERTGGTYSTLKVQPAELEDSGVYFCASSQGGDLPQHFGDGTRLSIL.

This clonotype was detected only a few times. The CDR3 loop is CASSFDSNTEAFF. For the CDR3, the DNA is TGCGCCAGCAGCTTCGACAGTAACACTGAAGCTTTCTTT. This chain connects TRBV5-1 to TRBJ1-1, with D perhaps TRBD1 (5 bases). The CDR3 is 13 residues long. Germline CDR1 reads SGHRS; CDR2 reads YFSETQ. Trimming stripped 2 bases from V and 2 bases from J, with 7 bases between.

This clonotype showed up many times. The rearrangement joins TRBV5-1 to TRBJ1-1; D call uncertain. The V end was cut by 0 bases, the J end by 2 bases, with 8 bases between. The germline V gene encodes CDR1 SGHRS and CDR2 YFSETQ. The CDR3 runs to 14 residues. The CDR3 loop is CASSLVPENTEAFF. The DNA of the CDR3 is TGCGCCAGCAGCTTGGTCCCGGAAAACACTGAAGCTTTCTTT.

The chain is built from TRBV9 and TRBJ2-3; no clear D gene. The V gene's germline CDR1 is SGDLS and CDR2 YYNGEE. The CDR3 consists of 14 residues. V gave up 3 bases and J gave up 6 bases, with 14 bases separating them. The CDR3 loop reads CASSDQASLDTQYF. In DNA form, the CDR3 reads TGTGCCAGCAGCGACCAAGCGTCTCTGGATACGCAGTATTTT.

This chain links TRBV29-1 with TRBJ1-5, with no clear D. Trimming shortened V by 0 bases and J by 0 bases, and 3 bases separated the two germline ends. This CDR3 has 13 amino acids. Germline-derived CDR1 and CDR2 are SQVTM and ANQGSEA. This CDR3 is CSVEEDSNQPQHF. The CDR3 region has the DNA TGCAGCGTTGAAGAAGATAGCAATCAGCCCCAGCATTTT.